Listed below are T cell receptor beta chains from one sample, sequenced in a study of vaccination and CD4 T cells after COVID-19. Their antigen targets remain unknown. MiXCR, run by TCRdb on the PCR reads, gives a single entry per CDR3 protein. Of some 7,000 distinct CDR3 sequences in the sample, approximately 33% were seen once. The sample consisted of CD4+ T cells from blood, cultured in vitro. The receptors shown here come from a human donor in good health. CDR3s include the opening cysteine and the closing phenylalanine or tryptophan. A D gene is named only where the DNA matches it firmly. The size entry is marked missing in some rows and otherwise reads once, few, many or a size class.

j_call v_call d_call clone_size cdr3_aa cdr3_nt
TRBJ2-1 TRBV20-1 TRBD2 few CSRLAGLYNEQFF TGCAGTAGACTAGCGGGGCTCTACAATGAGCAGTTCTTC
TRBJ2-7 TRBV6-1 . . CASSEGGGGYEQYF TGTGCCAGCAGTGAAGGAGGGGGGGGCTACGAGCAGTACTTC
TRBJ2-7 TRBV29-1 . . CSPRLRGPYEQYF TGCAGCCCCCGCCTTAGGGGCCCCTACGAGCAGTACTTC
TRBJ1-5 TRBV7-9 . . CASSLDAGQGFNQPQHF TGTGCCAGCAGCTTAGACGCTGGGCAGGGGTTCAATCAGCCCCAGCATTTT
TRBJ1-2 TRBV7-2 TRBD1 . CASSTHTVGGAGYGYTF TGTGCCAGCAGCACCCACACCGTAGGGGGCGCAGGCTATGGCTACACCTTC
TRBJ1-1 TRBV15 . . CATSRDLADRNTEAFF TGTGCCACCAGCAGAGATCTAGCAGACAGGAACACTGAAGCTTTCTTT
TRBJ1-2 TRBV7-6 . medium-sized CASSQVGLYGYTF TGTGCCAGCAGTCAAGTAGGACTCTATGGCTACACCTTC
TRBJ2-7 TRBV20-1 . few CSAREGGSTNEQYF TGCAGTGCTAGAGAAGGCGGCAGTACCAACGAGCAGTACTTC
TRBJ2-7 TRBV12-3/TRBV12-4 . . CASRVQGSSSGQYF TGTGCCAGCAGGGTGCAGGGGAGTAGCTCGGGGCAGTACTTC
TRBJ2-5 TRBV7-2 TRBD2 . CASSFRREVPETQYF TGTGCCAGCAGCTTCCGGCGGGAGGTACCGGAGACCCAGTACTTC
TRBJ1-2 TRBV27 TRBD1 few CASSLGNRGYGYTF TGTGCCAGCAGTTTAGGTAACAGGGGCTATGGCTACACCTTC